This TCR beta chain was observed in a study of CXCR3-negative and CXCR3-positive naive CD8 T cells. General observations from the study: Researchers report that CXCR3-positive naive cells carry more hydrophobic TRB CDR3s than CXCR3-negative naive cells.

The CDR3 runs to 13 residues. The V gene's germline CDR1 is MNHEY and CDR2 SMNVEV (reference sequence). About this clonotype itself: Its target is not known.

Via 5' RACE with UMI labels, TRB cDNA libraries were prepared. TCRdb reprocessed the 5' RACE reads and stores each CDR3 protein as one record, lacking DNA. Here the sample table reports some 150,000 distinct CDR3 sequences. V is TRBV27 and J is TRBJ2-7; the TCRdb D gene call, TRBD1, has no DNA to confirm it. This receptor was taken from a human donor in good health. Some clones in this sample may be carry-over from other donors' samples. Sequencing was performed on naive CXCR3+ CD8+ T cells from blood. Described subset: CD45RO-CCR7+CD27+CD95- naive CD8+ T cells expressing CXCR3 (TNR3+). The CDR3 spells CASSSSDSYEQYF.